This T cell receptor beta chain was obtained from a study of CD8+CD57+ T cells in acquired aplastic anemia. In the study overall: The sorted CD4+ and CD8+ cells yielded an average around 3 ug of DNA. There were 10 million to 12 million reads, on average, for CD4+ cells from healthy donors.

Comment on this clonotype: Its antigen is unknown.

V was cut by 5 bases and J by 7 bases, with 3 bases left in between. Germline CDR1 MGHDK, CDR2 SYGVNS. The CDR3 has 10 amino acids. Profiling of TCR beta VDJ combinations and CDR3 sequences used genomic DNA as template. TCRdb reprocessed the reads with MiXCR, giving one entry per CDR3 protein. Among under 200,000 distinct CDR3 sequences listed, about 48% were seen once. Study-level points and caveats: Patients had roughly 31 CD8+ CDR3 sequences in common with controls (the shared set).

This sequence joins TRBV25-1 and TRBJ2-1; no clear D. The specimen sequenced was sorted CD4+, CD8+, or CD8+CD57+ T cells (not recorded which) from PBMCs. This sequence was found in a human donor in good health. The chain's CDR3 is CASSQNEQFF. The CDR3 bases are TGTGCCAGCAGTCAAAATGAGCAGTTCTTC.